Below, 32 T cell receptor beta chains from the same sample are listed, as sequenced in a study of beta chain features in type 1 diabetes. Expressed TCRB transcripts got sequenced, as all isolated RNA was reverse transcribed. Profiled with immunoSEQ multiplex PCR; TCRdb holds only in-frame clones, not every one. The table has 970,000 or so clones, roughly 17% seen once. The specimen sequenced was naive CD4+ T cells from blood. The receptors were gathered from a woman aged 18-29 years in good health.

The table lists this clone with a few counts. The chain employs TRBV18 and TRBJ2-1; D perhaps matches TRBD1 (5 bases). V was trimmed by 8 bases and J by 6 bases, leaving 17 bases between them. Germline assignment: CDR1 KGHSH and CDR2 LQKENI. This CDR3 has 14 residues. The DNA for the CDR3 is TGTGCCAGCCTGACCCTACAGGTTCCCAATGAGCAGTTCTTC. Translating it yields CASLTLQVPNEQFF.

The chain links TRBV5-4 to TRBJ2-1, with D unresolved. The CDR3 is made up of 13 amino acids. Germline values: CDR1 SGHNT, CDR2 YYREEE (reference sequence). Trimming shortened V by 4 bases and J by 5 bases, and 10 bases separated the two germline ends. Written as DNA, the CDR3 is TGTGCCAGCAGCCGTCCCCTGGACAATGAGCAGTTCTTC. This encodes CASSRPLDNEQFF.

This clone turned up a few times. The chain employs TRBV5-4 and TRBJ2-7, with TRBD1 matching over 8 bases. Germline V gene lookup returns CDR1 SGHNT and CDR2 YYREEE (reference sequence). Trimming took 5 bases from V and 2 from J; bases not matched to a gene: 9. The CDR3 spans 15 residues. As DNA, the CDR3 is TGTGCCAGCAGGGCGGCCGGGACAGGTACCTACGAGCAGTACTTC. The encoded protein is CASRAAGTGTYEQYF.

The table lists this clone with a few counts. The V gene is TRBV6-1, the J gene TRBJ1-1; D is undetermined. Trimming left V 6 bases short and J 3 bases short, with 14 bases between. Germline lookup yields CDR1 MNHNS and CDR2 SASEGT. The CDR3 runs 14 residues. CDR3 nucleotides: TGTGCCAGCAGCCGAGGGCGGGCTGACACTGAAGCTTTCTTT. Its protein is CASSRGRADTEAFF.

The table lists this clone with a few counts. The CDR3 DNA reads TGTGCCAGCAGCAACGAACAGGGCAATCGGAAGACCCAGTACTTC. This gives the protein CASSNEQGNRKTQYF. The V and J genes are TRBV28 and TRBJ2-5; perhaps TRBD1 as D (6 bases). This CDR3 region has 15 residues. Germline assignment: CDR1 MDHEN and CDR2 SYDVKM. Trimming took off 6 bases at V and 6 bases at J, with 20 bases between the two ends.

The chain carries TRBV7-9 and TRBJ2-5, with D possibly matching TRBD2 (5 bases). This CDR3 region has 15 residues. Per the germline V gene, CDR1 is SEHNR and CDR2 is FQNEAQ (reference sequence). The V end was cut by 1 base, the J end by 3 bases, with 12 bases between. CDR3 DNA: TGTGCCAGCAGCTTAGTCGGACTGGAAAAAGAGACCCAGTACTTC. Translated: CASSLVGLEKETQYF.

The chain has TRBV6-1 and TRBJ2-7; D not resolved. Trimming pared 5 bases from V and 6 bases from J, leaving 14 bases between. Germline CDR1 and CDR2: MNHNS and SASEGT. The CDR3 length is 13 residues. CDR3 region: CASSPQYESEQYF. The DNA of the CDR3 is TGTGCCAGCAGTCCCCAGTACGAATCCGAGCAGTACTTC.

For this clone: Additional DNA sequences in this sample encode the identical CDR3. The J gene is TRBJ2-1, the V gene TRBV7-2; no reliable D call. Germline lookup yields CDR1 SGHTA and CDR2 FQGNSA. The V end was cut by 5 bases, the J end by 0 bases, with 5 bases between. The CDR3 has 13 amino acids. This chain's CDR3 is CASSLRSYNEQFF. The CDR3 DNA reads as TGTGCCAGCAGCCTCCGCTCCTACAATGAGCAGTTCTTC.

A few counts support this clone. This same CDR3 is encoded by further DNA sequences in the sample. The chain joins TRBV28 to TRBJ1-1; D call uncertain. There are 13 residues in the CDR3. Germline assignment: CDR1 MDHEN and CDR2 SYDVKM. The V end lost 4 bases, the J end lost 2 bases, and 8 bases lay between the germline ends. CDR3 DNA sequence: TGTGCCAGCAGTTCGGGCGCTAACACTGAAGCTTTCTTT. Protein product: CASSSGANTEAFF.

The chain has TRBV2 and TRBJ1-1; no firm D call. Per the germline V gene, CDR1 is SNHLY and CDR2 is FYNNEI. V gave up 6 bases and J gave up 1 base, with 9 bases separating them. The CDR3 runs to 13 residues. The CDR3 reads CASRSAGNTEAFF. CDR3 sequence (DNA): TGTGCCAGCAGGTCGGCAGGGAACACTGAAGCTTTCTTT.

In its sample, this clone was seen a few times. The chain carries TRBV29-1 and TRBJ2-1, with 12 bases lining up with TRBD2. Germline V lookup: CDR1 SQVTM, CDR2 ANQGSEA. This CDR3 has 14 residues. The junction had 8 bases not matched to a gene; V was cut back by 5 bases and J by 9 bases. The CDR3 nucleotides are TGCAGCGTTTGGACTAGCGGGACCCCTGGTGAGCAGTTCTTC. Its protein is CSVWTSGTPGEQFF.

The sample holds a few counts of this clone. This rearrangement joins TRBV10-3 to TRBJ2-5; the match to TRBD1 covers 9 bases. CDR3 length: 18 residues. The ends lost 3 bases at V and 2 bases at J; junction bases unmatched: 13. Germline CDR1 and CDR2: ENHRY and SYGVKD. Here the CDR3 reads CAISERGLGTGRQETQYF. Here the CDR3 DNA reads TGTGCCATCAGTGAAAGAGGTTTAGGGACAGGGAGACAAGAGACCCAGTACTTC.

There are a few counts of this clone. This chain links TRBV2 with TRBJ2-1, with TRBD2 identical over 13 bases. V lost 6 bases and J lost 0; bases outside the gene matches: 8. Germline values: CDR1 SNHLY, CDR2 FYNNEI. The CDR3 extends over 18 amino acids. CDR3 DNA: TGTGCCAGCAGGATGGGGACTAGCGGGATTAGCTCCTACAATGAGCAGTTCTTC. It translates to CASRMGTSGISSYNEQFF. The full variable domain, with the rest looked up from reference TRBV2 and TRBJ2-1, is EPEVTQTPSHQVTQMGQEVILRCVPISNHLYFYWYRQILGQKVEFLVSFYNNEISEKSEIFDDQFSVERPDGSNFTLKIRSTKLEDSAMYFCASRMGTSGISSYNEQFFGPGTRLTVL.

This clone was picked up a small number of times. The CDR3, as DNA: TGTGCCAGCAGGAAGGGAGGGGGGGACTACGAGCAGTACTTC. Residues: CASRKGGGDYEQYF. The chain recombines TRBV2 with TRBJ2-7; a possible D gene is TRBD2 (7 bases). Trimming removed 6 bases from V and 3 bases from J, with 15 bases in between. From germline, CDR1 is SNHLY and CDR2 FYNNEI. This CDR3 spans 14 amino acids.

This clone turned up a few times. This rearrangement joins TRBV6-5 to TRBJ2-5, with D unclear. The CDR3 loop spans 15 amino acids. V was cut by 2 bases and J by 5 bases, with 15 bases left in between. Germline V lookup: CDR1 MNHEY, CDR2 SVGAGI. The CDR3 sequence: CASSYLARGVETQYF. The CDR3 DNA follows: TGTGCCAGCAGTTACCTCGCTAGAGGCGTCGAGACCCAGTACTTC.

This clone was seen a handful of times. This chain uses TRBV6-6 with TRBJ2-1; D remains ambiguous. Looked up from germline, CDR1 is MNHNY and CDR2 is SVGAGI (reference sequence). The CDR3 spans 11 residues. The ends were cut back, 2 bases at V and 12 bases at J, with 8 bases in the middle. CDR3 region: CASSYLQGQFF. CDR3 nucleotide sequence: TGTGCCAGCAGTTACCTCCAAGGGCAGTTCTTC.

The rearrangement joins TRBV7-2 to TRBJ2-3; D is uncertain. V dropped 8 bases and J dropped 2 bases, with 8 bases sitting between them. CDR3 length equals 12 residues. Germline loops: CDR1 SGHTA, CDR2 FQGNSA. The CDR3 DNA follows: TGTGCCAGCGCCAGGACCACAGATACGCAGTATTTT. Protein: CASARTTDTQYF.

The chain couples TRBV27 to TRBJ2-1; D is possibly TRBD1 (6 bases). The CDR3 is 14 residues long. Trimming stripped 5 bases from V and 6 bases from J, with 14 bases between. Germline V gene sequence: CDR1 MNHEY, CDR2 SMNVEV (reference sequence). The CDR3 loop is CASSRWDKANEQFF. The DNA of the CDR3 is TGTGCCAGCAGTCGCTGGGACAAAGCCAATGAGCAGTTCTTC.

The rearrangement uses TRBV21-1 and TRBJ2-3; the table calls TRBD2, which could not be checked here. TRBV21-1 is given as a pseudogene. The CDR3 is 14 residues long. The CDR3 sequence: CASSAGQTTDTQYF. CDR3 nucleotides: TGTGCCAGCAGCGCGGGCCAGACCACAGATACGCAGTATTTT.

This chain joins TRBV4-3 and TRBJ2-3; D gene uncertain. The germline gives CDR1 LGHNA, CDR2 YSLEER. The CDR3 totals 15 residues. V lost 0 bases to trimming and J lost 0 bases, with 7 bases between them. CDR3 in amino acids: CASSQDPKSTDTQYF. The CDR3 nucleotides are TGCGCCAGCAGCCAAGATCCCAAGAGCACAGATACGCAGTATTTT.

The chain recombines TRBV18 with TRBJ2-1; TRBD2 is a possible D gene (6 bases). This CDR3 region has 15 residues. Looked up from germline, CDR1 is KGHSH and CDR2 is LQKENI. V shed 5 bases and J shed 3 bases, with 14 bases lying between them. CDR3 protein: CASSSRLESYNEQFF. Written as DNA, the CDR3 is TGTGCCAGCTCATCCCGACTAGAAAGCTACAATGAGCAGTTCTTC.

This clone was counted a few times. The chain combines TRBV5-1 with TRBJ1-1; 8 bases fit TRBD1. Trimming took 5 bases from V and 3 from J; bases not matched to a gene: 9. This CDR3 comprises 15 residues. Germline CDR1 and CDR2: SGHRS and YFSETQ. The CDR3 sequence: CASRSGGQGYTEAFF. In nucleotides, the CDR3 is TGCGCCAGCAGGTCCGGAGGACAGGGTTACACTGAAGCTTTCTTT.

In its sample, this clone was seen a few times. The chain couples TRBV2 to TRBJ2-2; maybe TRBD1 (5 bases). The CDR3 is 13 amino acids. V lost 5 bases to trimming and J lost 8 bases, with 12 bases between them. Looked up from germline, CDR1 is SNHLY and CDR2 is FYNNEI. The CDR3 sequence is CASSRIQAGELFF. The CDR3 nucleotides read TGTGCCAGCAGTCGGATACAGGCGGGGGAGCTGTTTTTT.

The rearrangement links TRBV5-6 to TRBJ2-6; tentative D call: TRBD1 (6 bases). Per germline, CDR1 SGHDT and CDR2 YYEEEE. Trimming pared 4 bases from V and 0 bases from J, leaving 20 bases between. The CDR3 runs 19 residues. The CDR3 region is CASSPRVRGMVSGANVLTF. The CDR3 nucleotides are TGTGCCAGCAGCCCCCGGGTTAGGGGGATGGTCTCTGGGGCCAACGTCCTGACTTTC.

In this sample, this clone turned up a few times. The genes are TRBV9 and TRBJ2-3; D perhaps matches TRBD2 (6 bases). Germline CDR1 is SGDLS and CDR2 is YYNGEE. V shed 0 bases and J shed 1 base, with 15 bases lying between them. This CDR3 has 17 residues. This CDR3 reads CASSVAGVGWRTDTQYF. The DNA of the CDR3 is TGTGCCAGCAGCGTAGCGGGGGTGGGCTGGCGCACAGATACGCAGTATTTT.

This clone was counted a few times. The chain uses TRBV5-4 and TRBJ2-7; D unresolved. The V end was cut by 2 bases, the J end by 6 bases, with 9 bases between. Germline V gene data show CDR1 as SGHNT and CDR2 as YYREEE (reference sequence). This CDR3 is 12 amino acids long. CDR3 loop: CASSFLDGEQYF. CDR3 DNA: TGTGCCAGCAGCTTCTTGGACGGCGAGCAGTACTTC. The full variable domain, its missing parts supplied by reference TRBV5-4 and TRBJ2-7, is ETGVTQSPTHLIKTRGQQVTLRCSSQSGHNTVSWYQQALGQGPQFIFQYYREEENGRGNFPPRFSGLQFPNYSSELNVNALELDDSALYLCASSFLDGEQYFGPGTRLTVT.

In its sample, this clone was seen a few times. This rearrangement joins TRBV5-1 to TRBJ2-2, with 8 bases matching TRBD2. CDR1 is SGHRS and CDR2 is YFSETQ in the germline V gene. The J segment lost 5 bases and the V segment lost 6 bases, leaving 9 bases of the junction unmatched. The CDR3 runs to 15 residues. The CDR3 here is CASTLGTSPTGELFF. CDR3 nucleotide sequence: TGCGCCAGCACACTCGGGACTAGTCCGACCGGGGAGCTGTTTTTT.

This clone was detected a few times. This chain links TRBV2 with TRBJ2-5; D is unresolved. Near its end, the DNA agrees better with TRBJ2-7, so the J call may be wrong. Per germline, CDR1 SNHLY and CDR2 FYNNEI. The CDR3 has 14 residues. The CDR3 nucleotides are TGTGCCAGCAGTAAGCCTACGGTCCCGTACGAGCAGTACTTC. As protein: CASSKPTVPYEQYF.

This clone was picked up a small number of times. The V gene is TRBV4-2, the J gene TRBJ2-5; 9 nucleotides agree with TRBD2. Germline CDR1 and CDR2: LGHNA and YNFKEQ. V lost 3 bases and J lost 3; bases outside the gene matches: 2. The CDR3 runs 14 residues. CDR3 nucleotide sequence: TGTGCCAGCAGCCAGCGGGAGGGGAAAGAGACCCAGTACTTC. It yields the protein CASSQREGKETQYF.

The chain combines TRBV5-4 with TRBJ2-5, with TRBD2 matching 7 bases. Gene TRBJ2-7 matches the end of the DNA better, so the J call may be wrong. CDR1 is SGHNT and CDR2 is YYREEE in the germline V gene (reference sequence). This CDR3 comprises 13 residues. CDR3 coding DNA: TGTGCCAGCAGCCGGGAGGCATCCTACGAGCAGTACTTC. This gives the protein CASSREASYEQYF.

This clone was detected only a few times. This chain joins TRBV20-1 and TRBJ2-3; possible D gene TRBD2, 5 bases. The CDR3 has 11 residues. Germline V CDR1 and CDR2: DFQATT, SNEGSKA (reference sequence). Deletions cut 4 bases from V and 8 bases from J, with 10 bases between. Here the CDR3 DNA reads TGCAGTGCTACGGACTCCCGTACGCAGTATTTT. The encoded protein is CSATDSRTQYF.

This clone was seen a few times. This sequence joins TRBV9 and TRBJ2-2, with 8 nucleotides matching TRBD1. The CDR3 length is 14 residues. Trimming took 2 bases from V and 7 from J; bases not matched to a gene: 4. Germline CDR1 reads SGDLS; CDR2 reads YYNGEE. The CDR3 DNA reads TGTGCCAGCAGCGTGAGACAGGGGATCGGGGAGCTGTTTTTT. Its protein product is CASSVRQGIGELFF.